A single sample is the source of the 10 T cell receptor beta chains below, sequenced in a study of blood T cell repertoires in COVID-19. The assay was immunoSEQ multiplex PCR, and TCRdb's table has in-frame clones only and misses some. Of about 410,000 clones in the sample, about nine tenths were seen once. Sequencing used PBMCs or T cells enriched from blood (not recorded which). All receptors derive from a woman aged 25 to 39 who had recovered from COVID-19.

This chain joins TRBV7-9 and TRBJ2-1; a weak D match, TRBD2 (6 bases). This CDR3 has 16 amino acids. Trimming stripped 5 bases from V and 6 bases from J, with 20 bases between. Germline CDR1 SEHNR, CDR2 FQNEAQ (reference sequence). This chain's CDR3 is CASSASGTQPLNEQFF. The CDR3 DNA follows: TGTGCCAGCAGCGCCTCCGGGACTCAGCCCCTCAATGAGCAGTTCTTC.

This clone was counted many times. DNA for the CDR3: TGTGCCAGCAGCCCCTCAAGCTGGTACGAGCAGTACTTC. Translated: CASSPSSWYEQYF. The chain joins TRBV14 to TRBJ2-7; D is unclear. CDR1 and CDR2 (germline): SGHDN, FVKESK. Trimming removed 4 bases at V and 4 bases at J, with 11 bases between. The CDR3 consists of 13 residues.

The chain recombines TRBV4-1 with TRBJ2-3, with D possibly TRBD1 on 6 matching bases. Trimming took off 1 base at V and 2 bases at J, with 13 bases between the two ends. The CDR3 is made up of 16 amino acids. CDR1 and CDR2 from the germline V gene are MGHRA and YSYEKL. CDR3 residues: CASSQARLGATDTQYF. The CDR3 DNA reads TGCGCCAGCAGCCAAGCGCGTCTGGGGGCCACAGATACGCAGTATTTT.

The chain has TRBV6-5 and TRBJ2-3; D possibly corresponds to TRBD2 (5 bases). Germline CDR1 is MNHEY and CDR2 is SVGAGI. The CDR3 is 14 amino acids. V lost 6 bases to trimming and J lost 2 bases, with 12 bases between them. The CDR3 nucleotides read TGTGCCAGCAGATCTGGACTGACCACAGATACGCAGTATTTT. Its protein is CASRSGLTTDTQYF.

The J gene is TRBJ1-5, the V gene TRBV27, with 10 bases lining up with TRBD1. The CDR3 length is 13 residues. Looked up from germline, CDR1 is MNHEY and CDR2 is SMNVEV (reference sequence). J was trimmed by 6 bases and V by 8 bases; bases with no gene match: 4. DNA of the CDR3: TGTGCCAGCGCCGGGACAGGGGTTCAGCCCCAGCATTTT. Translation gives CASAGTGVQPQHF.

The chain's CDR3 is CASSRASGALTYEQYF. The CDR3, as DNA: TGCGCCAGCAGCCGAGCTAGCGGGGCCCTAACCTACGAGCAGTACTTC. The V and J genes are TRBV4-1 and TRBJ2-7; 9 nucleotides match TRBD2. The V and J ends lost 4 bases and 2 bases, in that order; junction bases with no gene match: 9. The CDR3 covers 16 residues. Looked up from germline, CDR1 is MGHRA and CDR2 is YSYEKL.

In DNA, the CDR3 is TGTGCCAGTTCCGAAGAGACCCAGTACTTC. It codes for CASSEETQYF. This sequence joins TRBV18 and TRBJ2-5; no reliable D call. The CDR3 spans 10 residues. With 9 bases removed from V and 3 bases from J, the gap between germline ends came to 5 bases. From germline, CDR1 is KGHSH and CDR2 LQKENI.

V is TRBV6-2 or TRBV6-3 and J is TRBJ1-6, with D unclear. Germline values: CDR1 MNHEY, CDR2 SVGEGT. CDR3 size: 15 residues. The ends were cut back, 5 bases at V and 7 bases at J, with 15 bases in the middle. The CDR3 reads CASSDTSPGNSPLHF. CDR3 DNA: TGTGCCAGCAGTGACACCAGCCCGGGGAATTCACCCCTCCACTTT.

The J gene is TRBJ2-1, the V gene TRBV20-1; 9 bases match TRBD2. The V gene's germline CDR1 is DFQATT and CDR2 SNEGSKA (reference sequence). The V gene end was trimmed by 3 bases and the J gene end by 8 bases; junction bases not matched to a gene: 11. The CDR3 loop spans 15 amino acids. The DNA for the CDR3 is TGCAGTGCTAGTAATAGTAGAGCGGGGGGCGATGAGCAGTTCTTC. Its protein product is CSASNSRAGGDEQFF.

The chain employs TRBV19 and TRBJ1-1; 7 bases line up with TRBD1. Germline CDR1 and CDR2: LNHDA and SQIVND (reference sequence). This CDR3 has 15 residues. V was pared by 7 bases and J by 11 bases, with 19 bases of the junction left unmatched. As DNA, the CDR3 is TGTGCCAGTACGGATCTGACAGGGTTTTTTCGGACGGCTTTCTTT. As protein: CASTDLTGFFRTAFF. The full variable domain, completed using reference TRBV19 and TRBJ1-1, is DGGITQSPKYLFRKEGQNVTLSCEQNLNHDAMYWYRQDPGQGLRLIYYSQIVNDFQKGDIAEGYSVSREKKESFPLTVTSAQKNPTAFYLCASTDLTGFFRTAFFGQGTRLTVV.